This is a list of T cell receptor beta chains from one sample in a study of post-analysis software for immune sequencing data. TCRdb recomputed calls from the PCR reads with MiXCR, one row per CDR3 protein. Of hundreds of thousands of distinct CDR3 sequences detected, about 50% appear once; the ten largest clones hold approximately 4.2%. The sequenced sample was blood. These receptors all come from a girl aged 5-17 years with multiple sclerosis. Both conserved end residues are part of each CDR3. The D gene is left open where the match is weak. The size entry is marked missing in some rows and otherwise reads once, few, many or a size class.

clone_size j_call v_call d_call cdr3_aa cdr3_nt
NA TRBJ2-7 TRBV4-1 NA CASSHVGNYHEQYF TGCGCCAGCAGCCACGTCGGGAATTACCACGAGCAGTACTTC
NA TRBJ2-5 TRBV5-1 TRBD2 CASSSKEGTSGSDEQYF TGCGCCAGCAGCTCAAAAGAGGGGACTAGCGGGAGTGATGAGCAGTACTTC
NA TRBJ2-1 TRBV5-1 NA CASSLAGRSSLNYNEQFF TGCGCCAGCAGCTTGGCCGGTCGAAGTTCCCTCAACTACAATGAGCAGTTCTTC
many TRBJ2-7 TRBV7-9 TRBD2 CASSGTSGSYEQYF TGTGCCAGCAGCGGGACTAGCGGGAGTTACGAGCAGTACTTC
NA TRBJ1-1 TRBV5-1 TRBD1 CASSLAGQVRNTEAFF TGCGCCAGCAGCTTGGCCGGACAGGTACGGAACACTGAAGCTTTCTTT
NA TRBJ2-5 TRBV10-3 TRBD1 CAISEGTGGTQETQYF TGTGCCATCAGTGAAGGGACAGGGGGTACCCAAGAGACCCAGTACTTC
NA TRBJ2-7 TRBV7-9 NA CASCRPGPSTYEQYF TGTGCCAGCTGCCGTCCGGGACCCAGCACCTACGAGCAGTACTTC
NA TRBJ1-2 TRBV5-5 TRBD1 CASSLGRTGLNYGYTF TGTGCCAGCAGCTTGGGGAGGACAGGACTTAACTATGGCTACACCTTC
few TRBJ2-7 TRBV12-3/TRBV12-4 TRBD2 CASSLASGGARTYEQYF TGTGCCAGCAGTTTGGCTAGCGGGGGGGCAAGGACTTACGAGCAGTACTTC
few TRBJ2-5 TRBV27 TRBD2 CASSLSIRSSGETQYF TGTGCCAGCAGTTTATCCATCCGGTCTAGCGGGGAGACCCAGTACTTC
NA TRBJ2-3 TRBV12-5 TRBD1 CASGSPPGQGTDTQYF TGTGCTAGTGGTTCCCCACCGGGACAGGGCACAGATACGCAGTATTTT
NA TRBJ2-7 TRBV15 TRBD1 CATSLTDRGSYNEQYF TGTGCCACCAGCCTGACGGACAGGGGCTCCTACAATGAGCAGTACTTC
NA TRBJ2-7 TRBV20-1 NA CSARGSEVSYEQYF TGCAGTGCTAGAGGCAGCGAGGTCTCCTACGAGCAGTACTTC
NA TRBJ2-7 TRBV18 NA CASSPPITDPYEQYF TGTGCCAGCTCACCACCCATAACAGATCCTTACGAGCAGTACTTC
NA TRBJ2-7 TRBV5-6 NA CASSSVGQEPYEQYF TGTGCCAGCAGTTCGGTAGGGCAGGAACCCTACGAGCAGTACTTC
NA TRBJ2-3 TRBV12-3/TRBV12-4 TRBD2 CASVSGAADTQYF TGTGCCAGCGTAAGCGGGGCGGCAGATACGCAGTATTTT
NA TRBJ2-7 TRBV20-1 NA CSARPTGKNLYEQYF TGCAGTGCTCGCCCGACAGGAAAAAACCTCTACGAGCAGTACTTC
NA TRBJ2-5 TRBV10-3 NA CAISEGGEGRRETQYF TGTGCCATCAGTGAGGGGGGAGAGGGTCGAAGAGAGACCCAGTACTTC
NA TRBJ1-1 TRBV5-4 TRBD1 CASSFGTGRRINTEAFF TGTGCCAGCAGCTTTGGGACAGGGAGGAGAATTAACACTGAAGCTTTCTTT
few TRBJ2-7 TRBV29-1 NA CSVEDSSAYEQYF TGCAGCGTCGAAGACAGCTCCGCCTACGAGCAGTACTTC
NA TRBJ2-1 TRBV5-1 NA CAGSPGAGAGNEQFF TGCGCCGGCAGCCCGGGGGCGGGAGCAGGGAATGAGCAGTTCTTC
NA TRBJ1-1 TRBV5-1 NA CASKWAVEGDTEAFF TGCGCCAGCAAGTGGGCTGTCGAGGGAGACACTGAAGCTTTCTTT
NA TRBJ2-3 TRBV6-5 NA CASGYPGTDTQYF TGTGCCAGCGGTTACCCAGGGACCGATACGCAGTATTTT
NA TRBJ2-7 TRBV15 NA CATSTSIGHQYF TGTGCCACCAGCACATCAATCGGACACCAGTACTTC
NA TRBJ2-7 TRBV7-3 TRBD1 CASSTGTEDEQYF TGTGCCAGCAGCACCGGGACAGAGGACGAGCAGTACTTC
NA TRBJ2-7 TRBV7-3 NA CASSPGAEGEQYF TGTGCCAGCAGCCCAGGGGCGGAGGGCGAGCAGTACTTC
NA TRBJ2-3 TRBV5-1 TRBD2 CASSLSSGGPADTQYF TGCGCCAGCAGCTTGTCCTCGGGGGGGCCAGCAGATACGCAGTATTTT
NA TRBJ2-7 TRBV5-1 TRBD1 CASSYSGTGGYEQYF TGCGCCAGCAGCTATTCCGGGACAGGGGGCTACGAGCAGTACTTC
NA TRBJ2-7 TRBV7-8 NA CASLSSLNSYEQYF TGTGCCAGTCTTTCTAGTTTAAACTCCTACGAGCAGTACTTC
NA TRBJ1-2 TRBV29-1 NA CSAASGYGYTF TGCAGCGCTGCGTCAGGATACGGCTACACCTTC
NA TRBJ1-2 TRBV27 NA CASSSYRAPYGYTF TGTGCCAGCAGCAGCTATCGGGCCCCCTATGGCTACACCTTC
NA TRBJ1-2 TRBV27 NA CASSTARSGFYGYTF TGTGCCAGCAGCACTGCCCGTTCGGGTTTTTATGGCTACACCTTC
NA TRBJ2-2 TRBV20-1 TRBD2 CSARGDTGPLAGTGELFF TGCAGTGCTAGGGGGGACACCGGGCCCCTAGCGGGGACCGGGGAGCTGTTTTTT